The 5 T cell receptor beta chains reported below all come from one sample, sequenced in a study of T cell repertoires in cytomegalovirus infection. MiXCR was run by TCRdb on the reads, yielding one entry per CDR3 protein. Of approximately 500,000 distinct CDR3 sequences listed, 11% are singletons. Sequenced sample: PBMCs. These receptor sequences come from a human donor in good health (CMV status not recorded). Some clones in this sample may be carry-over from other donors' samples.

This clonotype was observed a few times. This chain connects TRBV10-1 to TRBJ1-4, with D possibly TRBD1 on 5 matching bases. This CDR3 is 13 amino acids long. CDR1 is WNHNN and CDR2 is SYGVQD in the germline V gene (reference sequence). V was clipped by 3 bases and J by 7 bases, with 9 bases between them. The CDR3 nucleotides read TGCGCCAGCAGTGAACAGGAGGGTGAAAAACTGTTTTTT. This codes for CASSEQEGEKLFF.

This clonotype appeared a few times. This rearrangement joins TRBV5-1 to TRBJ2-3, with 7 bases matching TRBD1. The J segment lost 7 bases and the V segment lost 0 bases, leaving 11 bases of the junction unmatched. From germline, CDR1 is SGHRS and CDR2 YFSETQ. This CDR3 has 16 residues. The DNA of the CDR3 is TGCGCCAGCAGCTTGGCCTTTAACAGGGGTAGAAATACGCAGTATTTT. It translates to CASSLAFNRGRNTQYF.

This clonotype was observed at least ten times. V and J are TRBV7-3 and TRBJ2-1, with TRBD1 identical over 8 bases. The trim removed 0 bases at V and 6 bases at J, leaving 7 bases unmatched. CDR1 is SGHTA, CDR2 FQGTGA, per germline. CDR3 size: 16 residues. In DNA, the CDR3 is TGTGCCAGCAGCTTAACGAGACAGGGGAGACTCAATGAGCAGTTCTTC. Encoded protein: CASSLTRQGRLNEQFF.

At least ten counts were recorded for this clonotype. The V call is TRBV7-2, the J call TRBJ1-2; 12 bases are shared with TRBD1. CDR3 length: 16 residues. Germline CDR1 and CDR2: SGHTA and FQGNSA. The ends lost 1 base at V and 4 bases at J; junction bases unmatched: 4. CDR3 DNA sequence: TGTGCCAGCAGCTTAGGGGGACAGGGGGCGATCTATGGCTACACCTTC. Its translation: CASSLGGQGAIYGYTF. The full variable domain, rest sourced from reference TRBV7-2 and TRBJ1-2, is GAGVSQSPSNKVTEKGKDVELRCDPISGHTALYWYRQSLGQGLEFLIYFQGNSAPDKSGLPSDRFSAERTGGSVSTLTIQRTQQEDSAVYLCASSLGGQGAIYGYTFGSGTRLTVV.

The chain is built from TRBV20-1 and TRBJ2-7, with D perhaps TRBD2 (5 bases). The CDR3 totals 12 residues. Germline V gene data show CDR1 as DFQATT and CDR2 as SNEGSKA (reference sequence). Between the trimmed V and J ends, which lost 5 bases and 2 bases, there was a span of 10 bases. CDR3 protein: CSARRGPYEQYF. DNA for the CDR3: TGCAGTGCTCGAAGAGGGCCCTACGAGCAGTACTTC.